This T cell receptor (beta chain) derives from a study of blood T cells in healthy people across ages. This CDR3 has 13 residues. V was trimmed by 2 bases and J by 6 bases, leaving 11 bases between them. The V gene's germline CDR1 is SGHRS and CDR2 YFSETQ. This clonotype was counted between two and nine times. Primed by a sample-barcoded 5' primer and a J-beta primer mix, a second PCR proceeded for about 7 to 12 cycles. TCRdb called the 5' RACE reads again in MiXCR, with one record for every CDR3 protein. The sample has approximately 960,000 distinct CDR3 sequences, roughly 28% seen once. The same sample was also used in a study of T cells of mothers and their children. From that paper: The effect of thymic selection on TCR recombination output is similar between related and unrelated pairs.

This clonotype originated in a woman in her forties in good health. The source material was blood. The gene calls are TRBV5-1 and TRBJ1-1, with a weak D call TRBD1 (5 bases). Here the CDR3 reads CASSFIGTAEAFF. The CDR3 DNA sequence: TGCGCCAGCAGCTTCATAGGGACGGCTGAAGCTTTCTTT. Full variable domain (missing parts from reference TRBV5-1 and TRBJ1-1): KAGVTQTPRYLIKTRGQQVTLSCSPISGHRSVSWYQQTPGQGLQFLFEYFSETQRNKGNFPGRFSGRQFSNSRSEMNVSTLELGDSALYLCASSFIGTAEAFFGQGTRLTVV.